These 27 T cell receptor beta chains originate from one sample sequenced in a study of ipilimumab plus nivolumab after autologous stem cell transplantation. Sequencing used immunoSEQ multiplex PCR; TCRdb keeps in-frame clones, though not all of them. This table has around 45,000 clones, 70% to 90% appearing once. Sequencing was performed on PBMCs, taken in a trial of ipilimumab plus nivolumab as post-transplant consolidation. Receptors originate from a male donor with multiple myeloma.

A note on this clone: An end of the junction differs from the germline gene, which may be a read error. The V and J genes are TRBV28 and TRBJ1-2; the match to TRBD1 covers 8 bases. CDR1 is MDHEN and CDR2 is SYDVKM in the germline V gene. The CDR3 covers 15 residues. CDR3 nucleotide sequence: TGTGCCAGCAGTTTACAAGGGGCAGGGGGCGAGAGGACTAACTTC. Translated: CASSLQGAGGERTNF.

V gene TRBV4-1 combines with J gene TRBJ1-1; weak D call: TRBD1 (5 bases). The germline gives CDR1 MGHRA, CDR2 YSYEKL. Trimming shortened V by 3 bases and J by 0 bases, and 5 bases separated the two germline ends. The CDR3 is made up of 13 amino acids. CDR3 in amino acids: CASSQDMNTEAFF. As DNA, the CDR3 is TGCGCCAGCAGCCAGGACATGAACACTGAAGCTTTCTTT.

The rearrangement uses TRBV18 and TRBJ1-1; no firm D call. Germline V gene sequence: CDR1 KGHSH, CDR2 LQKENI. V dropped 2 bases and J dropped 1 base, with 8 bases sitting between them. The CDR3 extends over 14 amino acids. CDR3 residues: CASSPKRENTEAFF. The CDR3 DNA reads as TGTGCCAGCTCACCAAAGAGGGAGAACACTGAAGCTTTCTTT.

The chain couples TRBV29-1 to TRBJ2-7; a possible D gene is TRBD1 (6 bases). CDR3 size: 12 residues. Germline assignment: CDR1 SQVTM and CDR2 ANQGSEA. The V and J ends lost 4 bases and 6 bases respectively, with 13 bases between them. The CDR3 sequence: CSVATGWGEQYF. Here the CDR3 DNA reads TGCAGCGTTGCCACAGGGTGGGGCGAGCAGTACTTC.

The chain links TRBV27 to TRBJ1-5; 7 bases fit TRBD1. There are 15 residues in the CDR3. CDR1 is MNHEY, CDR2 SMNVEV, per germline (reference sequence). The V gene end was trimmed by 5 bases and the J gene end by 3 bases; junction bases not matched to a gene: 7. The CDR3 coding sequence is TGTGCCAGCAGTCCTGGACAGGAGGACAATCAGCCCCAGCATTTT. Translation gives CASSPGQEDNQPQHF.

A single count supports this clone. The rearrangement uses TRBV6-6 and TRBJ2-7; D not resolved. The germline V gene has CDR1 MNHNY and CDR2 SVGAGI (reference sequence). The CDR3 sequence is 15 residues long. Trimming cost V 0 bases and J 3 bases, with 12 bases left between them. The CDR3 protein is CASSYSNGLGYEQYF. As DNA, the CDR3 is TGTGCCAGCAGTTACTCGAATGGGCTGGGCTACGAGCAGTACTTC.

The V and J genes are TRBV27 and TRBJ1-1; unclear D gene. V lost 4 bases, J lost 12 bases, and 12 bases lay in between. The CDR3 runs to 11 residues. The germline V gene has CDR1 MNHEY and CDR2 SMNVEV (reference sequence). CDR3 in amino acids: CASSSTTISFF. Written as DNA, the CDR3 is TGTGCCAGCAGTTCGACGACGATCTCTTTCTTT.

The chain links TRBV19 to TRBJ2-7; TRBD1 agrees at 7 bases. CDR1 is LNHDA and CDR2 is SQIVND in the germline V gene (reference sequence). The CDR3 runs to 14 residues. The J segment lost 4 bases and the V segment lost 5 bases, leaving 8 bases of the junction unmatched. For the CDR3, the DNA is TGTGCCAGTAGTCCCCGACAGGGAGCGTACGAGCAGTACTTC. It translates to CASSPRQGAYEQYF.

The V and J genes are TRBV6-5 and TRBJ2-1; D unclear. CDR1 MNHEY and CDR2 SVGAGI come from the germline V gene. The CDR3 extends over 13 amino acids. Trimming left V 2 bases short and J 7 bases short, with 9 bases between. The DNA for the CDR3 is TGTGCCAGCAGTTACACAAGGCTAAATGAGCAGTTCTTC. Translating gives CASSYTRLNEQFF.

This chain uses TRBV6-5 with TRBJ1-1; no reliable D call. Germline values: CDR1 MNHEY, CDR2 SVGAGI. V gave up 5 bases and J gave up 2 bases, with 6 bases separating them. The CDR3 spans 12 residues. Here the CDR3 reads CASSRSNTEAFF. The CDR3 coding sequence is TGTGCCAGCAGTCGCAGTAACACTGAAGCTTTCTTT.

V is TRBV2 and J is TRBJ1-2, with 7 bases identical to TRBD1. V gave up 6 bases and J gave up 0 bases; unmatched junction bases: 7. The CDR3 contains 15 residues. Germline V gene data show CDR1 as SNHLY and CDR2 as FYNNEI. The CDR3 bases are TGTGCCAGCAGACAAACCGGGACAGCTAACTATGGCTACACCTTC. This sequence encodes CASRQTGTANYGYTF.

Here the CDR3 DNA reads TGTGCCAGCAGTTCCCTTACAGGGGGCGTGCTTGGCCATGAGCAGTTCTTC. Its protein is CASSSLTGGVLGHEQFF. V gene TRBV27 combines with J gene TRBJ2-1; 9 bases are a match to TRBD1. Germline V gene lookup returns CDR1 MNHEY and CDR2 SMNVEV (reference sequence). J lost 8 bases, V lost 4 bases, and 15 bases had no gene match. The CDR3 runs to 17 residues.

The chain's CDR3 is CASSPRDRDEAFF. The DNA for the CDR3 is TGTGCCAGCTCACCTCGGGACCGAGATGAAGCTTTCTTT. The chain recombines TRBV18 with TRBJ1-1; D might be TRBD1 (5 bases). The germline V gene encodes CDR1 KGHSH and CDR2 LQKENI. Trimming took off 3 bases at V and 7 bases at J, with 12 bases between the two ends. There are 13 residues in the CDR3.

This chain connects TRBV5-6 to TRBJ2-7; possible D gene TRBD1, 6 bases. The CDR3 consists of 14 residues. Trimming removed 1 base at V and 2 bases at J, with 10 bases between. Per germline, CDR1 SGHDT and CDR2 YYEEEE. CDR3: CASSLQGKPYEQYF. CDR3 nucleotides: TGTGCCAGCAGCTTGCAGGGGAAACCCTACGAGCAGTACTTC.

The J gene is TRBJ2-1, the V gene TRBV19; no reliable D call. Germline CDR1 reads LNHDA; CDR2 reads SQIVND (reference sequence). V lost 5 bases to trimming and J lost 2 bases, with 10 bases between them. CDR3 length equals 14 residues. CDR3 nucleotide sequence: TGTGCCAGTAGTCCCAGGCCCCCCTACAATGAGCAGTTCTTC. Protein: CASSPRPPYNEQFF.

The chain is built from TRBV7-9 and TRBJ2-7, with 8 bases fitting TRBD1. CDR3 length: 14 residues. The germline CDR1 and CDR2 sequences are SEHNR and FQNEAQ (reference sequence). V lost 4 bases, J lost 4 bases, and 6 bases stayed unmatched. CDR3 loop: CASSSQGALYEQYF. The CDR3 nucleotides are TGTGCCAGCAGCTCTCAGGGGGCTCTATACGAGCAGTACTTC.

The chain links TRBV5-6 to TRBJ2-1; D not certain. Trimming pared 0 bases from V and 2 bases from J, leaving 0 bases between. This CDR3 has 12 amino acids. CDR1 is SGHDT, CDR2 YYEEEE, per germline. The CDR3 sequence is CASSLAYNEQFF. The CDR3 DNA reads TGTGCCAGCAGCTTGGCCTACAATGAGCAGTTCTTC.

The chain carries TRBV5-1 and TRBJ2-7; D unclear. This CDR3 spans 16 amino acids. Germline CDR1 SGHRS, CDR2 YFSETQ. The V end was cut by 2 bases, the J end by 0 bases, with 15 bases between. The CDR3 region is CASSLTSQLSSYEQYF. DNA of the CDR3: TGCGCCAGCAGCTTAACAAGTCAGCTGAGCTCCTACGAGCAGTACTTC.

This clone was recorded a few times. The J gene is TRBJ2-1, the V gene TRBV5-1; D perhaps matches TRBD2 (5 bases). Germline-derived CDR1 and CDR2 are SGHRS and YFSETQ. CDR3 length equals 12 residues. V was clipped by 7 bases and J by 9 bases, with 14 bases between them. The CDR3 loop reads CASSFEGGEQFF. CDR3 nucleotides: TGCGCCAGCTCCTTTGAGGGCGGTGAGCAGTTCTTC.

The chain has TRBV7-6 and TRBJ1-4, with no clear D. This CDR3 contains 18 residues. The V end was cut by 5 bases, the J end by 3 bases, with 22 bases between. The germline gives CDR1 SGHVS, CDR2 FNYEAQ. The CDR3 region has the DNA TGTGCCAGCAGCCCAATGAGGGCGGCTGGGGTATCTAATGAAAAACTGTTTTTT. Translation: CASSPMRAAGVSNEKLFF.

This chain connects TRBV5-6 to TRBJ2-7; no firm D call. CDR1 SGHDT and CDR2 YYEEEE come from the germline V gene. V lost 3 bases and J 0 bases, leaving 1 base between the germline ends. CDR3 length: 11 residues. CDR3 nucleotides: TGTGCCAGCAGCTCCTCCTACGAGCAGTACTTC. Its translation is CASSSSYEQYF.

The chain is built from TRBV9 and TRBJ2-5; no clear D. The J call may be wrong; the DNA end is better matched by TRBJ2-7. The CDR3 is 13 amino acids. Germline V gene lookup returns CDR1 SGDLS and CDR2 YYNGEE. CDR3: CASSVGPMYEQYF. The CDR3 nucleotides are TGTGCCAGCAGCGTAGGACCAATGTACGAGCAGTACTTC.

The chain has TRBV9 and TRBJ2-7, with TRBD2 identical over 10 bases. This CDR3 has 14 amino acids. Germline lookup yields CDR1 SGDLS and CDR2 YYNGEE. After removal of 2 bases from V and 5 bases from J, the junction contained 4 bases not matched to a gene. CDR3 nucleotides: TGTGCCAGCAGCGTTAGCGGGAGGAACAACGAGCAGTACTTC. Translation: CASSVSGRNNEQYF.

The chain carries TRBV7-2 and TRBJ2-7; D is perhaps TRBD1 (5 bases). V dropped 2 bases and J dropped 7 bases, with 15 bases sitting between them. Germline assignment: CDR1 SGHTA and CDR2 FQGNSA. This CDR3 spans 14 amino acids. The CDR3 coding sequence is TGTGCCAGCAGCTTAAGAGGCAGGGAAGGAGAGCAGTACTTC. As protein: CASSLRGREGEQYF. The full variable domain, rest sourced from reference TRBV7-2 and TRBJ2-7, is GAGVSQSPSNKVTEKGKDVELRCDPISGHTALYWYRQSLGQGLEFLIYFQGNSAPDKSGLPSDRFSAERTGGSVSTLTIQRTQQEDSAVYLCASSLRGREGEQYFGPGTRLTVT.

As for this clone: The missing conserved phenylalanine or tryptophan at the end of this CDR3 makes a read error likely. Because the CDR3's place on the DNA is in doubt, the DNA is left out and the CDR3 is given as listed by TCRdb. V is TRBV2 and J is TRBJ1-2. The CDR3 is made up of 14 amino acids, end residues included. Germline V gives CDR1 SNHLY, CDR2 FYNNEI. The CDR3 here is CASSVGVGILVLRI.

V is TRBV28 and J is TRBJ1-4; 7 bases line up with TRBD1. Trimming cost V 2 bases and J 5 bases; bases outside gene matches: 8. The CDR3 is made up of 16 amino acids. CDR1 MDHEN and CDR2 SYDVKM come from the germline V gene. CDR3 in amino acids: CASSLAGGLRNEKLFF. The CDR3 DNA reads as TGTGCCAGCAGTTTAGCAGGGGGGTTGAGGAATGAAAAACTGTTTTTT.

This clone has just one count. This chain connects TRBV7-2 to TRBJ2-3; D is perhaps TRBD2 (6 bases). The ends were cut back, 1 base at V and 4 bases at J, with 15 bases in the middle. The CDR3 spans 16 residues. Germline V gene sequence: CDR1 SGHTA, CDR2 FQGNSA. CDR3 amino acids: CASSLEGRGGSDTQYF. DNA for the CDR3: TGTGCCAGCAGCTTAGAGGGACGGGGAGGTTCAGATACGCAGTATTTT.